This is a list of T cell receptor beta chains from one sample in a study of cytomegalovirus exposure and HLA in healthy donors. TCRdb's copy holds only in-frame clones and misses some; the assay was immunoSEQ multiplex PCR. This sample carries hundreds of thousands of clones, about nine tenths of them seen once, and the ten largest clones take about 2%. Sequenced material: PBMCs. All receptors come from a woman aged 18-35 years in good health and CMV-seropositive. CDR3s leave out the opening cysteine and the closing phenylalanine or tryptophan.

V gene: TRBV7-6; J gene: TRBJ1-1; CDR3 protein: ASSLAGGGGGTEAF
V gene: TRBV6-1; J gene: TRBJ2-7; CDR3 protein: ASRGTGGYEQY
V gene: TRBV5-1; J gene: TRBJ2-3; CDR3 protein: ASSSPYFRTDTQY
V gene: TRBV5-1; J gene: TRBJ1-4; CDR3 protein: ASSWTNANNEKLF
V gene: TRBV4-1; J gene: TRBJ1-1; CDR3 protein: ASSPREEGRNTEAF
V gene: TRBV4-1; J gene: TRBJ1-2; CDR3 protein: ASSQWKTQGRLSYT
V gene: TRBV6-1; J gene: TRBJ2-7; CDR3 protein: ASSEAGWTGIRYEQY
V gene: TRBV7-9; J gene: TRBJ1-2; CDR3 protein: ASSYRVEYGYT
V gene: TRBV27; J gene: TRBJ2-7; CDR3 protein: ASSRRSGEQY
V gene: TRBV27; J gene: TRBJ2-7; CDR3 protein: ASSLGTSGRNEQY
V gene: TRBV15; J gene: TRBJ2-7; CDR3 protein: ATSRDMGESGRMEQY
V gene: TRBV29-1; J gene: TRBJ2-2; CDR3 protein: SARLGQGSVRGTGELF
V gene: TRBV9; J gene: TRBJ2-7; CDR3 protein: ASSVGTGIYEQY
V gene: TRBV2; J gene: TRBJ2-3; CDR3 protein: ASSEAPQGVDTQY
V gene: TRBV4-1; J gene: TRBJ2-3; CDR3 protein: ASSQGGYSTDTQY
V gene: TRBV19; J gene: TRBJ2-7; CDR3 protein: ASSRGTSGRFYEQY
V gene: TRBV6-1; J gene: TRBJ1-1; CDR3 protein: ASRKRGNTEAF
V gene: TRBV18; J gene: TRBJ1-2; CDR3 protein: ASSQSRDRGPYGYT
V gene: TRBV7-9; J gene: TRBJ2-1; CDR3 protein: ASGGRSYNEQF
V gene: TRBV25-1; J gene: TRBJ2-7; CDR3 protein: ASSESSWDRDYEQY